The entry below gives a single T cell receptor beta chain sequence along with its context. Its matching antigen is unknown. This sample stems from a study of T cells in localized non-small cell lung cancer. General study points: Sequencing was restricted to one tumor region; therefore, heterogeneity remains possible. A higher density of T cells in blood coincided with extended overall survival. The highest T cell clonality was in uninvolved adjacent lung, above tumor.

TCRdb keeps only in-frame clones here, not all; method: immunoSEQ multiplex PCR. The table records roughly 31,000 clones, around 89% of them present only once. The germline V gene has CDR1 SGHAT and CDR2 FQNNGV. CDR3 length: 13 amino acids. The germline V and J ends were trimmed by 6 bases and 0 bases, with 7 bases remaining between them. The specimen was peripheral blood, collected before any cancer treatment. This receptor was taken from a woman aged 40-75 years with stage I lung adenocarcinoma. This chain joins TRBV11-2 and TRBJ2-3; D is ambiguous. In DNA, the CDR3 is TGTGCCAGCAGGGTAGTGAGCACAGATACGCAGTATTTT. Protein sequence: CASRVVSTDTQYF.